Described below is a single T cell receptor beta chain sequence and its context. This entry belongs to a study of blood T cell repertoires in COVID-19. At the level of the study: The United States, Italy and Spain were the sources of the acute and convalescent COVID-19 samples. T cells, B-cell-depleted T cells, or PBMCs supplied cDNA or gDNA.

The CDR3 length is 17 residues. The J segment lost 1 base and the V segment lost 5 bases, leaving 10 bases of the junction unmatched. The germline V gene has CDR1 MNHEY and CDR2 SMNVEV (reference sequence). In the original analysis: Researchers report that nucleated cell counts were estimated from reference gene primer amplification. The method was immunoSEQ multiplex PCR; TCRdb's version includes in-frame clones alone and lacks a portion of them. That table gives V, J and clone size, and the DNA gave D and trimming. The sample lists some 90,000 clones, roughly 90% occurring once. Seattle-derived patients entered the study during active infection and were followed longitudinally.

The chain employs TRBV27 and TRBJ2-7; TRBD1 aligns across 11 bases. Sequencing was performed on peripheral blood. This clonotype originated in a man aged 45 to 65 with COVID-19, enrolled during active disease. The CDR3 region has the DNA TGTGCCAGCAGTCCCAGTTGGACAGGGGGCCTATCCTACGAGCAGTACTTC. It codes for CASSPSWTGGLSYEQYF.